The entry below describes one T cell receptor (beta chain). The data originate from a study of CD8+ T cells in alopecia areata. Treatment indicated: oral pan-JAK inhibitor, 5-10 mg twice daily. Reverse transcription of extracted RNA yielded cDNA, which provided the sequencing template. Sequencing used immunoSEQ multiplex PCR; TCRdb keeps in-frame clones, though not all of them. The repertoire includes 35,000 to 45,000 clones, around nine tenths of them detected once, and over 15% sits in the top ten. V was shortened by 1 base and J by 5 bases, with 8 bases between the two germline ends. The germline gives CDR1 MDHEN, CDR2 SYDVKM. CDR3 size: 13 residues.

The V and J genes are TRBV28 and TRBJ2-5; maybe TRBD1 (5 bases). The source is a human donor with alopecia areata. This specimen consisted of CD8+ T cells sorted from blood, obtained at week 24, from a patient treated with tofacitinib. The CDR3 bases are TGTGCCAGCAGTTTATACAGGTCCGAGACCCAGTACTTC. The encoded protein is CASSLYRSETQYF.